A selection of T cell receptor beta chains follows, all from one sample in a study of cytomegalovirus exposure and HLA in healthy donors. Profiled with immunoSEQ multiplex PCR; TCRdb holds only in-frame clones, not every one. The profile shows around 200,000 clones, 75% to 90% of them singletons. Sequencing was carried out using PBMCs. The receptors here all came from a man aged 35 to 55 in good health and CMV-seropositive. Each CDR3 is given with its conserved first and last residue. A D gene is named only where the DNA matches it firmly. The size of a clone is reported for some rows only, either as once, few or many, or as a class for expanded clones.

J gene	D gene	V gene	CDR3 length	clone size	CDR3 DNA	CDR3 protein
TRBJ1-2	NA	TRBV11-2	13	NA	TGTGCCAGCAGCCCCGCGCGGTTCTATGGCTACACCTTC	CASSPARFYGYTF
TRBJ1-1	NA	TRBV5-8	13	NA	TGTGCCAGCAGCCGGGGGGGGAACACTGAAGCTTTCTTT	CASSRGGNTEAFF
TRBJ2-7	TRBD1	TRBV9	14	NA	TGTGCCAGCAGCACCGGACAGGGAGCCTACGAGCAGTACTTC	CASSTGQGAYEQYF
TRBJ1-6	NA	TRBV30	14	once	TGTGCCTGGAGTGTGTTATCCTATAATTCACCCCCCCACTTT	CAWSVLSYNSPPHF
TRBJ1-5	NA	TRBV4-1	17	NA	TGCGCCAGCAGCCAAGAGAGGCGCGGAACCAGCAATCAGCCCCAGCATTTT	CASSQERRGTSNQPQHF
TRBJ2-7	TRBD2	TRBV9	15	NA	TGTGCCAGCAGCGTCGGACTAGCGGGGGGACACGAGCAGTACTTC	CASSVGLAGGHEQYF
TRBJ1-6	NA	TRBV30	14	NA	TGTGCCTGGAGAACATACTCCTATAATTCACCCCTCCACTTT	CAWRTYSYNSPLHF
TRBJ2-3	TRBD2	TRBV30	15	NA	TGTGCCTGGTACTCAACTAGCGGGATTGCAGATACGCAGTATTTT	CAWYSTSGIADTQYF
TRBJ1-5	NA	TRBV19	15	NA	TGTGCCAGTAGGGCCCTCAGGGGAGACAATCAGCCCCAGCATTTT	CASRALRGDNQPQHF
TRBJ2-3	NA	TRBV7-3	16	NA	TGTGCCAGCAGCCCGCGGGGACTGAGGATCACAGATACGCAGTATTTT	CASSPRGLRITDTQYF
TRBJ2-1	TRBD1	TRBV4-3	18	NA	TGCGCCAGCAGCCAAGACCCGGACAGGGGAGGAGGTACAAATGAGCAGTTCTTC	CASSQDPDRGGGTNEQFF
TRBJ2-5	NA	TRBV5-1	13	NA	TGCGCCAGCAGCCCCACAGGACAAGAGACCCAGTACTTC	CASSPTGQETQYF
TRBJ1-6	NA	TRBV6-1	14	NA	TGTGCCAGCAGTCAGGGCTCCTATAATTCACCCCTCCACTTT	CASSQGSYNSPLHF
TRBJ1-2	NA	TRBV19	12	NA	TGTGCCAGTACCCAGGAGGGCTCTGGCTACACCTTC	CASTQEGSGYTF
TRBJ2-7	TRBD1	TRBV7-9	15	NA	TGTGCCAGCAGACAAACCGGGACAGCCGCTGAAGGGCAGTACTTC	CASRQTGTAAEGQYF
TRBJ2-7	NA	TRBV10-2	12	NA	TGCGCCACCCGCCTTCAAGGGGGCGAGCAGTACTTC	CATRLQGGEQYF
TRBJ1-2	NA	TRBV28	17	NA	TGTGCCAGCAGTTTTCCTGGAGCGCCCAGTGGAGGCTATGGCTACACCTTC	CASSFPGAPSGGYGYTF
TRBJ1-2	NA	TRBV5-1	14	NA	TGCGCCAGCAGCTCGCTGACAGGCGGCTATGGCTACACCTTC	CASSSLTGGYGYTF
TRBJ2-7	TRBD2	TRBV7-2	14	few	TGTGCCAGCAGGGTAGCGGGGGATCTCTACGAGCAGTACTTC	CASRVAGDLYEQYF
TRBJ2-5	NA	TRBV18	14	NA	TGTGCCAGCTCACCCCGGGGGTCCCAAGAGACCCAGTACTTC	CASSPRGSQETQYF
TRBJ2-3	NA	TRBV7-2	17	few	TGTGCCAGCAGCCAGGTGGAGGGGGGGGGTCGGTCTGATACGCAGTATTTT	CASSQVEGGGRSDTQYF
TRBJ1-2	TRBD1	TRBV5-5	15	NA	TGTGCCAGCAGCTTGCGGGACAGGGGATACTATGGCTACACCTTC	CASSLRDRGYYGYTF
TRBJ1-5	TRBD1	TRBV7-8	15	NA	TGTGCCAGCAGCTTAGGGGGACAGGGGAATCAGCCCCAGCATTTT	CASSLGGQGNQPQHF
TRBJ2-3	TRBD1	TRBV28	16	NA	TGTGCCAGCAGTTTAGGGACAGGGGGTAGCACAGATACGCAGTATTTT	CASSLGTGGSTDTQYF
TRBJ2-7	TRBD2	TRBV5-1	14	NA	TGCGCCAGCAGCTTGTACGGGGGGGCCGACGAGCAGTACTTC	CASSLYGGADEQYF
TRBJ2-5	TRBD2	TRBV10-2	15	few	TGCGCCAGCAGAGAACCGACTAGCCCATGGGAGACCCAGTACTTC	CASREPTSPWETQYF
TRBJ2-5	NA	TRBV2	14	NA	TGTGCCAGCAATACCATACCTCTGAGAGAGACCCAGTACTTC	CASNTIPLRETQYF
TRBJ2-7	NA	TRBV5-8	12	few	TGTGCCAGCAGCATCAGCGGACCTAAGGAGTACTTC	CASSISGPKEYF
TRBJ2-7	TRBD1	TRBV28	15	NA	TGTGCCAGCAGTGTACCGGGACAGGGGGCTAGTGAGCAGTACTTC	CASSVPGQGASEQYF
TRBJ2-1	NA	TRBV27	15	NA	TGTGCCAGCAGTTTATATCAGGGGAGTAACAATGAGCAGTTCTTC	CASSLYQGSNNEQFF
TRBJ2-5	TRBD2	TRBV4-3	14	NA	TGCGCCAGCAGCCAAGGACTAGCAGGAGAGACCCAGTACTTC	CASSQGLAGETQYF
TRBJ2-7	NA	TRBV2	15	NA	TGTGCCAGCAGTGAAGCGCAGCACAGCTCCTACGAGCAGTACTTC	CASSEAQHSSYEQYF
TRBJ1-2	NA	TRBV11-2	13	NA	TGTGCCAGCAGCTCTGGTCGGAACTATGGCTACACCTTC	CASSSGRNYGYTF
TRBJ2-2	NA	TRBV28	16	NA	TGTGCCAGCACCCCTGGTCAGGGGTTGGGCACCGGGGAGCTGTTTTTT	CASTPGQGLGTGELFF
TRBJ1-1	TRBD1	TRBV30	13	NA	TGTGCCTGGAGGGACAGGGGATACACTGAAGCTTTCTTT	CAWRDRGYTEAFF
TRBJ1-6	TRBD1	TRBV19	15	few	TGTGCCAGTAGTCCCCTACAGGGGGAAAATTCACCCCTCCACTTT	CASSPLQGENSPLHF
TRBJ2-3	TRBD1	TRBV5-1	15	NA	TGCGCCAGCAGCCCTGACAGGGGGACTACAGATACGCAGTATTTT	CASSPDRGTTDTQYF
TRBJ1-1	NA	TRBV7-9	14	NA	TGTGCCAGCAGCTTCCCAACAGGGTCTCCTGAAGCTTTCTTT	CASSFPTGSPEAFF
TRBJ2-1	TRBD2	TRBV6-5	14	NA	TGTGCCAGCAGGTATTCTGGGCGGGGGAATGAGCAGTTCTTC	CASRYSGRGNEQFF
TRBJ2-7	NA	TRBV28	12	NA	TGTGCCAGCAGTCGGGACTCTTTCGAGCAGTACTTC	CASSRDSFEQYF
TRBJ2-1	TRBD1	TRBV27	15	NA	TGTGCCAGCAGTTTTTTGAGGACAGGGGAGAATGAGCAGTTCTTC	CASSFLRTGENEQFF
TRBJ2-2	NA	TRBV9	16	NA	TGTGCCAGCAGCGGTTCTCCGGGGTCTGGGGCCGGGGAGCTGTTTTTT	CASSGSPGSGAGELFF
TRBJ2-2	NA	TRBV9	13	once	TGTGCCAGCAGCGCCCAGGGTTCCGGGGAGCTGTTTTTT	CASSAQGSGELFF
TRBJ2-7	NA	TRBV6-1	13	NA	TGTGCTACTTCTAGGGGGAAGATCTACGAGCAGTACTTC	CATSRGKIYEQYF
TRBJ1-1	TRBD1	TRBV7-9	17	NA	TGTTCCAGCAGCTTATTCAGGGGGCGCTGGGACGACACTGAAGCTTTCTTT	CSSSLFRGRWDDTEAFF
TRBJ2-3	NA	TRBV5-1	14	NA	TGCGCCAGCAGCACTCGACAGGGCACAGATACGCAGTATTTT	CASSTRQGTDTQYF
TRBJ2-7	TRBD1	TRBV7-2	15	NA	TGTGCCAGCAGCTTAGACAGGGGGAATACCTACGAGCAGTACTTC	CASSLDRGNTYEQYF
TRBJ2-3	NA	TRBV7-2	15	NA	TGTGCCAGCAGCCGCGGGACCTACGGCACAGATACGCAGTATTTT	CASSRGTYGTDTQYF
TRBJ2-7	TRBD1	TRBV19	14	NA	TGTGCCAGTAGTTCTCCGGGACAGGTCGGCGAGCAGTACTTC	CASSSPGQVGEQYF
TRBJ2-7	NA	TRBV19	13	once	TGTGCCAGTAGTCCCGACAGGACCTACGAGCAGTACTTC	CASSPDRTYEQYF
TRBJ1-2	NA	TRBV5-6	13	NA	TGTGCCAGCAGCTTGACAGGGTTCGGTGGCTACACCTTC	CASSLTGFGGYTF
TRBJ1-1	NA	TRBV27	13	medium-sized	TGTGCCAGCAGGTATCAGGGGCTGGGTGAAGCTTTCTTT	CASRYQGLGEAFF
TRBJ1-2	TRBD1	TRBV9	13	NA	TGTGCCAGCAGCGGACAGGGCTATGATGGCTACACCTTC	CASSGQGYDGYTF